This record looks at one T cell receptor beta chain sequence and its context. This could be a read error, since a much larger clone is one nucleotide away. CDR1 is SNHLY, CDR2 FYNNEI, per germline. The CDR3 is 16 amino acids. This specimen comes from a study of regulatory T cells in long-lasting Graves disease. In building TCR beta libraries, iRepertoire HTBI primers were used together with Arm-PCR of CDR3 regions. TCRdb redid the calling of the multiplex PCR reads with MiXCR, one entry per CDR3 protein. Among 350,000 to 500,000 distinct CDR3 sequences listed, 11% to 15% were seen once. The time point denotes: newly diagnosed GD, antithyroid drugs for less than 3 months. From RNA extracted from PBMCs, the TCR library was made. The sample also formed part of further work on T cells in Graves' hyperthyroidism and ophthalmopathy.

The genes are TRBV2 and TRBJ2-1; 7 nucleotides match TRBD1. TRBJ2-5 explains the end of the DNA better; the J call may be wrong. This TCR was sampled from a woman between 45 and 65 years old with Graves disease. This material consisted of peripheral blood mononuclear cells (PBMCs), taken at new diagnosis, from a patient treated with antithyroid drugs. CDR3 in DNA: TGTGCCAGCAGTTCCGAAAAGAGGGGGCGCTGGGAGACCCAGTACTTC. Translation gives CASSSEKRGRWETQYF.